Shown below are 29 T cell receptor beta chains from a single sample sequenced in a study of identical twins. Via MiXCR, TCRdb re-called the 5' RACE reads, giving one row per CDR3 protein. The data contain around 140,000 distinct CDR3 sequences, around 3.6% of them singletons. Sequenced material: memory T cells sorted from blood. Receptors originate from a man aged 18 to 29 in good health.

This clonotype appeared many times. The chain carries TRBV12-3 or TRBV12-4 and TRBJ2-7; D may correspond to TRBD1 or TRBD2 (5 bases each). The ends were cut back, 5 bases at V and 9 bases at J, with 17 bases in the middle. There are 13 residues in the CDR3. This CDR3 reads CASSLRTPEGQYF. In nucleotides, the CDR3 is TGTGCCAGCAGTCTCCGGACACCCGAGGGGCAGTACTTC.

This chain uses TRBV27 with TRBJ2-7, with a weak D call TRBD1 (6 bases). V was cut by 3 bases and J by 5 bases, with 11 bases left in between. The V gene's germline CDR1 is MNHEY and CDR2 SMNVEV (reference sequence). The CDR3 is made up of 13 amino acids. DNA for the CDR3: TGTGCCAGCAGTTTCCTAGGGGGAGACGAGCAGTACTTC. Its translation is CASSFLGGDEQYF.

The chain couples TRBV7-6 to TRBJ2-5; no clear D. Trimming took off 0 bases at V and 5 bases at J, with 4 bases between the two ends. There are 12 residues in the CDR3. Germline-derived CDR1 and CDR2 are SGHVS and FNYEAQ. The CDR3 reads CASSLASETQYF. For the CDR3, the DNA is TGTGCCAGCAGCTTAGCCAGCGAGACCCAGTACTTC. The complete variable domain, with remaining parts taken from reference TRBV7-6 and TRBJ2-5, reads GAGVSQSPRYKVTKRGQDVALRCDPISGHVSLYWYRQALGQGPEFLTYFNYEAQQDKSGLPNDRFSAERPEGSISTLTIQRTEQRDSAMYRCASSLASETQYFGPGTRLLVL.

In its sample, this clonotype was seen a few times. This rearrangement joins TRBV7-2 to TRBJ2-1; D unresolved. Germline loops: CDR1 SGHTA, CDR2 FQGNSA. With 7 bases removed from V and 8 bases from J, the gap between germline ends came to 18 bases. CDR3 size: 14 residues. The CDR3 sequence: CASNSLAGSHEQFF. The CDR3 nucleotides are TGTGCCAGCAACTCCTTAGCTGGCTCCCATGAGCAGTTCTTC.

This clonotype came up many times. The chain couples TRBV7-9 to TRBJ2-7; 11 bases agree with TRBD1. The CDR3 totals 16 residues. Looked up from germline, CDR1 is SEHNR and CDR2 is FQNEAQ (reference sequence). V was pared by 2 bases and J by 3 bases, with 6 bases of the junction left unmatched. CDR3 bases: TGTGCCAGCAGCTTAACCCCCGGGACAGGGGGCTACGAGCAGTACGTC. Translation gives CASSLTPGTGGYEQYV.

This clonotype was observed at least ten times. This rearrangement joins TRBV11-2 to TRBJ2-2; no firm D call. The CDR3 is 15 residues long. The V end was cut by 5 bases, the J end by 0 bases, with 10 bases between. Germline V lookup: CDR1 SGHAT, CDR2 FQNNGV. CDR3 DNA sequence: TGTGCCAGCAGCCTCCTTAGGGCGAACACCGGGGAGCTGTTTTTT. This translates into CASSLLRANTGELFF.

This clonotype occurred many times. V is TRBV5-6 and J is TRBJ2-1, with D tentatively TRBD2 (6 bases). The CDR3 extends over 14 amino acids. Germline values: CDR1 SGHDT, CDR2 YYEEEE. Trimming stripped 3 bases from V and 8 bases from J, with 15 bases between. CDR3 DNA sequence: TGTGCCAGCAGCTCCGCATTCGGAGGGTATGAGCAGTTCTTC. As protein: CASSSAFGGYEQFF. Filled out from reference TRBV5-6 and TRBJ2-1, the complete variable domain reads DAGVTQSPTHLIKTRGQQVTLRCSPKSGHDTVSWYQQALGQGPQFIFQYYEEEERQRGNFPDRFSGHQFPNYSSELNVNALLLGDSALYLCASSSAFGGYEQFFGPGTRLTVL.

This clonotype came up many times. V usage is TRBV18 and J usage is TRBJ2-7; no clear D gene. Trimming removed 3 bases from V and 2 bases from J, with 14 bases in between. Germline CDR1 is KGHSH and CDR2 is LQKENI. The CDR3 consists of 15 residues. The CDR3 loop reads CASSPNKGPTYEQYF. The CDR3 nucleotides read TGTGCCAGCTCACCGAACAAAGGACCGACCTACGAGCAGTACTTC. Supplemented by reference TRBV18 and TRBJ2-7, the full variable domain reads NAGVMQNPRHLVRRRGQEARLRCSPMKGHSHVYWYRQLPEEGLKFMVYLQKENIIDESGMPKERFSAEFPKEGPSILRIQQVVRGDSAAYFCASSPNKGPTYEQYFGPGTRLTVT.

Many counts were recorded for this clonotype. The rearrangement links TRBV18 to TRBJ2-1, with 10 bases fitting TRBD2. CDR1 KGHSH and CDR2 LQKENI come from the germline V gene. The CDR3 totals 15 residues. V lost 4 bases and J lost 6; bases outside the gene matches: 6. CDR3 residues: CASSLPSGRVNEQFF. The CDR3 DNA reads TGTGCCAGCTCACTGCCCAGCGGGAGGGTCAATGAGCAGTTCTTC.

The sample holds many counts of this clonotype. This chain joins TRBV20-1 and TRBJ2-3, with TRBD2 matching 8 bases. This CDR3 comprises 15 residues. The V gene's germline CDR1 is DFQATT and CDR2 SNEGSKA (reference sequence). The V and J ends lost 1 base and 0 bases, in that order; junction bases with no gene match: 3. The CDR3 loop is CSARAPSGSTDTQYF. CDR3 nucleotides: TGCAGTGCTAGAGCACCTAGCGGGAGCACAGATACGCAGTATTTT.

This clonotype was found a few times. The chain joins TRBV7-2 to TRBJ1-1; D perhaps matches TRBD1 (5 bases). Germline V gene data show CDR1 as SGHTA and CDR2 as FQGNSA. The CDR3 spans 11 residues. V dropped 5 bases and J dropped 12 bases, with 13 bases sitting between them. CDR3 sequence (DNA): TGTGCCAGCAGCGTCCAGGGTCAGACTTTCTTT. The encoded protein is CASSVQGQTFF.

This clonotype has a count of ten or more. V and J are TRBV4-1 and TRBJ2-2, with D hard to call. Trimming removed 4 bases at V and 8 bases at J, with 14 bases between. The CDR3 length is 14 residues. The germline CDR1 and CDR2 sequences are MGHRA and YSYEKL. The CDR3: CASSLQRLRGELFF. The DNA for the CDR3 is TGCGCCAGCAGCCTACAGAGGCTTCGGGGGGAGCTGTTTTTT.

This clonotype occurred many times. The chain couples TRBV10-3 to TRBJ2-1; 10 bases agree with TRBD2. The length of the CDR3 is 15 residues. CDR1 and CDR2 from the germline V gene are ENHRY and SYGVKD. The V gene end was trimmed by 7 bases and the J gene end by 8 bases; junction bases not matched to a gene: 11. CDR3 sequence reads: CAIKAGGNPGDEQFF. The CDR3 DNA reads TGTGCCATCAAAGCGGGAGGGAACCCGGGCGATGAGCAGTTCTTC.

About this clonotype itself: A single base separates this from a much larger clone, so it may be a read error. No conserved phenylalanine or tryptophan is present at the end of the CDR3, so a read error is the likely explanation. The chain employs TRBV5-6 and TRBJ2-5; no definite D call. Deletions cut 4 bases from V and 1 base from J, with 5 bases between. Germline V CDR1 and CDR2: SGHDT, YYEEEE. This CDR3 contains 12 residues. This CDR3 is CASSPSQETQYL. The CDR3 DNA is TGTGCCAGCAGCCCCAGCCAAGAGACCCAGTACCTC.

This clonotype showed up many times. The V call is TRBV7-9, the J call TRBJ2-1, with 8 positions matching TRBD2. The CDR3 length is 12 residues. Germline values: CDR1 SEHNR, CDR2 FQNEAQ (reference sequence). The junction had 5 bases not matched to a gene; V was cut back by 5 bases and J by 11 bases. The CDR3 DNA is TGTGCCAGCAGCCCGAATAGCGGGAAGCAGTTCTTC. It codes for CASSPNSGKQFF.

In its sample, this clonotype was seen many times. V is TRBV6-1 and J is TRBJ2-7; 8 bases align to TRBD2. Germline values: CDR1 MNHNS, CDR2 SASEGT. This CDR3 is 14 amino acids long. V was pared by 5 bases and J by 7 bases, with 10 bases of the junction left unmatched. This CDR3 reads CASSPGLDGREQYF. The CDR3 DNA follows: TGTGCCAGCAGTCCGGGACTAGACGGCCGGGAGCAGTACTTC.

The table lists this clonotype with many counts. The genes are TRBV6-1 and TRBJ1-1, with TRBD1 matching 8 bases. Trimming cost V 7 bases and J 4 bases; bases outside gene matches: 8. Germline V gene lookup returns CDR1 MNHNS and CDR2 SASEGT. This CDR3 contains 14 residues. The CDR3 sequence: CASTQTGAGTEAFF. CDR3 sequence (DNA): TGTGCCAGCACTCAGACAGGGGCGGGCACTGAAGCTTTCTTT.

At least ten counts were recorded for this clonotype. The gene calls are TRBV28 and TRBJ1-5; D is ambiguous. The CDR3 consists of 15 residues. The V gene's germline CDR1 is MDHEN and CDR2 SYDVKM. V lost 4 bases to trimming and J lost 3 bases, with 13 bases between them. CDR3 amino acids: CASSSGESANQPQHF. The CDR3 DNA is TGTGCCAGCAGTTCCGGGGAGTCAGCCAATCAGCCCCAGCATTTT. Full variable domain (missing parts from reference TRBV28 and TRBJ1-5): DVKVTQSSRYLVKRTGEKVFLECVQDMDHENMFWYRQDPGLGLRLIYFSYDVKMKEKGDIPEGYSVSREKKERFSLILESASTNQTSMYLCASSSGESANQPQHFGDGTRLSIL.

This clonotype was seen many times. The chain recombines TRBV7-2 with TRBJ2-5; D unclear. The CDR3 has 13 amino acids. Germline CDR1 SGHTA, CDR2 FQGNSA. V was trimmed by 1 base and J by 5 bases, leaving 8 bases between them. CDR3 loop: CASSLEGVETQYF. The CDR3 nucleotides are TGTGCCAGCAGCTTAGAAGGTGTCGAGACCCAGTACTTC.

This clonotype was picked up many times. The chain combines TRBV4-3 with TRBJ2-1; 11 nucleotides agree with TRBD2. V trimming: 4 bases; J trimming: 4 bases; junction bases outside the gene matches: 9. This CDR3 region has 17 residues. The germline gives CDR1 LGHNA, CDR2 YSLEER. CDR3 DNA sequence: TGCGCCAGCAGCCGATTCGCCGGGACTAGCGGATACAATGAGCAGTTCTTC. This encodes CASSRFAGTSGYNEQFF.

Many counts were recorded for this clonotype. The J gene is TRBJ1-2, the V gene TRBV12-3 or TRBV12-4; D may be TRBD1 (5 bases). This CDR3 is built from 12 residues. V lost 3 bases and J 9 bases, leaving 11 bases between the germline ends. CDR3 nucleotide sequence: TGTGCCAGCAGTTTGGGGCCCAGACGCTACACCTTC. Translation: CASSLGPRRYTF.

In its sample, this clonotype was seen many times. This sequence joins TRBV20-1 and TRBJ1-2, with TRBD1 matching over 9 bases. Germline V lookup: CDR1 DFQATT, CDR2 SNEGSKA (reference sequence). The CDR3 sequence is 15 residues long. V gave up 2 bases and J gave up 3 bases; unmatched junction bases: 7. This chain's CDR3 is CSARPDRGGDYGYTF. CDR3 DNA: TGCAGTGCTAGACCGGACAGGGGTGGCGACTATGGCTACACCTTC.

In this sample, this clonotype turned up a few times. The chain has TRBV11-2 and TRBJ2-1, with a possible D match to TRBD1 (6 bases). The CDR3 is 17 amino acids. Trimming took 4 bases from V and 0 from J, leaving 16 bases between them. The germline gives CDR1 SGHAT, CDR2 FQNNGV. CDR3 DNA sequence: TGTGCCAGCAGCTCCAAGCTCACAGGGAGCTCCTACAATGAGCAGTTCTTC. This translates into CASSSKLTGSSYNEQFF. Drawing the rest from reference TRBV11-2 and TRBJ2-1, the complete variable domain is EAGVAQSPRYKIIEKRQSVAFWCNPISGHATLYWYQQILGQGPKLLIQFQNNGVVDDSQLPKDRFSAERLKGVDSTLKIQPAKLEDSAVYLCASSSKLTGSSYNEQFFGPGTRLTVL.

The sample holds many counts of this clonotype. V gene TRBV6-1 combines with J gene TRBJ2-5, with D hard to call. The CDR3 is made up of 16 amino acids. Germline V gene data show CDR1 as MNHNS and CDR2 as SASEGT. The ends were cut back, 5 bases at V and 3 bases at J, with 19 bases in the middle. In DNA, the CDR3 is TGTGCCAGCAGTCTCTACCGCACAGTTGAGAAAGAGACCCAGTACTTC. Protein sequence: CASSLYRTVEKETQYF.

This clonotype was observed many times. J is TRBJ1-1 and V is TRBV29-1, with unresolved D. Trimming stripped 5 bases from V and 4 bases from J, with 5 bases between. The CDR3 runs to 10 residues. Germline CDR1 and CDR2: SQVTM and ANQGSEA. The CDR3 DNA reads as TGCAGCGTTTTGAGCACTGAAGCTTTCTTT. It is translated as CSVLSTEAFF.

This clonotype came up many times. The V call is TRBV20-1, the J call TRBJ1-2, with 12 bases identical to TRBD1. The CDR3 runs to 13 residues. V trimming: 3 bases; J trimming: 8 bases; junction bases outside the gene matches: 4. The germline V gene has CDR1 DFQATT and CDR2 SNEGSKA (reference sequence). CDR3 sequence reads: CSARGQGARGYTF. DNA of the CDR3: TGCAGTGCTAGGGGACAGGGGGCAAGGGGCTACACCTTC.

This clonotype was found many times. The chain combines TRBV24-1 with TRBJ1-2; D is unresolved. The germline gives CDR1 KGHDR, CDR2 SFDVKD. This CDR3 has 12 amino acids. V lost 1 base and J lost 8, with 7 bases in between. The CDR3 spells CATSDLSGGYTF. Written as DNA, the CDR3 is TGTGCCACCAGTGATTTAAGTGGGGGCTACACCTTC.

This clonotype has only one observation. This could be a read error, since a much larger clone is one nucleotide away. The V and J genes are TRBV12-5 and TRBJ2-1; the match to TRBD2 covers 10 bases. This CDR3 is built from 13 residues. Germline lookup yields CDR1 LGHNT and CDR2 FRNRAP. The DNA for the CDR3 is TGTGCTAGCAGCGGGAGGGCCTACAATGAGCGGTTCTTC. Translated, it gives CASSGRAYNERFF.

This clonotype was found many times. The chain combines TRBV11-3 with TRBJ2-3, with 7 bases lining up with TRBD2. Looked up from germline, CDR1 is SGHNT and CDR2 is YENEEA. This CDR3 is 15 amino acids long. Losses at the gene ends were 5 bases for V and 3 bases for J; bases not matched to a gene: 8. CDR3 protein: CASSPTTSPTDTQYF. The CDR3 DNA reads TGTGCCAGCAGCCCGACGACTAGCCCAACAGATACGCAGTATTTT.